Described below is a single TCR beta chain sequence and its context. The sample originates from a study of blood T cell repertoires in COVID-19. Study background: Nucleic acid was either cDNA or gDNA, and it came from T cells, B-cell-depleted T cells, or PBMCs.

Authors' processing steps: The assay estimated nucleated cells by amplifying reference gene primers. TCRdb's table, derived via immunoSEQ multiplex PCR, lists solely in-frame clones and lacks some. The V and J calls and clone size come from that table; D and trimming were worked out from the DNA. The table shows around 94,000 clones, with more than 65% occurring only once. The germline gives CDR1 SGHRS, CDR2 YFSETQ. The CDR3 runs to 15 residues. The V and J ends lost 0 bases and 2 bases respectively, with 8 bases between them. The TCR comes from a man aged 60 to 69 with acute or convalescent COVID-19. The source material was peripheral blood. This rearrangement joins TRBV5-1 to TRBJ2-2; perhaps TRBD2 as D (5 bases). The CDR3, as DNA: TGCGCCAGCAGCTTGGGAGCGGCTAACACCGGGGAGCTGTTTTTT. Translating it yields CASSLGAANTGELFF.